The 24 T cell receptor beta chains given below trace back to one sample, sequenced in a study of blood T cells in healthy people across ages. The authors ran a second PCR of roughly 6 to 12 cycles using a sample-barcoded 5' primer and a J-beta primer mix. TCRdb itself ran the 5' RACE reads through MiXCR, one entry per CDR3 protein. Of 980,000 or so distinct CDR3 sequences listed, 45% to 50% are singletons. The sequenced sample was blood. Source of these receptors: a man under 40 in good health.

The chain employs TRBV3-1 and TRBJ2-7; D is possibly TRBD1 (7 bases). V was pared by 1 base and J by 3 bases, with 13 bases between. This CDR3 region has 15 residues. CDR1 and CDR2 (germline): LGHDT, YNNKEL (reference sequence). The CDR3 region has the DNA TGTGCCAGCAGCCAAGCTGCGGGACAGCTCTACGAGCAGTACTTC. Its translation is CASSQAAGQLYEQYF.

This clonotype was picked up a small number of times. The chain combines TRBV29-1 with TRBJ1-2; 9 positions match TRBD1. The CDR3 runs to 12 residues. V was clipped by 3 bases and J by 7 bases; unmatched bases: 3. CDR1 and CDR2 (germline): SQVTM, ANQGSEA. CDR3 residues: CSVETGGVGYTF. As DNA, the CDR3 is TGCAGCGTTGAGACAGGGGGAGTTGGCTACACCTTC.

V and J are TRBV25-1 and TRBJ1-1; 7 nucleotides match TRBD1. Germline V gene sequence: CDR1 MGHDK, CDR2 SYGVNS. CDR3 length: 14 amino acids. The V and J ends lost 4 bases and 0 bases, in that order; junction bases with no gene match: 2. CDR3 DNA sequence: TGTGCCAGCAGTGTGGACAGGTTGAACACTGAAGCTTTCTTT. This translates into CASSVDRLNTEAFF.

CDR3 in DNA: TGTGCCAGCACCTTCGGGGACAGGGGGCAAAGCGAGCAGTACTTC. Its protein is CASTFGDRGQSEQYF. The chain joins TRBV6-6 to TRBJ2-5; TRBD1 matches at 12 bases. The better agreement between TRBJ2-7 and the DNA end casts doubt on the J call. Germline CDR1 MNHNY, CDR2 SVGAGI (reference sequence). This CDR3 is 15 amino acids long.

As concerns this clonotype: One end of the junction is discordant with germline, which a read error may explain. The chain recombines TRBV12-5 with TRBJ1-2; D not certain. This CDR3 is 13 amino acids long. Germline CDR1 LGHNT, CDR2 FRNRAP. The CDR3 region has the DNA TGTGTTAGTGGTAACGGAAACGGCTATGGCTACACCTTC. Translated, it gives CVSGNGNGYGYTF. Together with reference TRBV12-5 and TRBJ1-2, the CDR3 gives the full variable domain: DARVTQTPRHKVTEMGQEVTMRCQPILGHNTVFWYRQTMMQGLELLAYFRNRAPLDDSGMPKDRFSAEMPDATLATLKIQPSEPRDSAVYFCVSGNGNGYGYTFGSGTRLTVV.

The chain is built from TRBV20-1 and TRBJ1-6, with D unresolved. The CDR3 has 14 amino acids. Germline assignment: CDR1 DFQATT and CDR2 SNEGSKA (reference sequence). Trimming removed 6 bases from V and 8 bases from J, with 17 bases in between. The CDR3 DNA reads TGCAGTGCCAGTACCCAGAAACCTCATTCACCCCTCCACTTT. Translation: CSASTQKPHSPLHF.

CDR3 in DNA: TGCGCCAGCAGCGAAGAAGGGGGACTTGAAGCTTTCTTT. This translates into CASSEEGGLEAFF. The chain employs TRBV5-1 and TRBJ1-1; TRBD1 might be the D (6 bases). This CDR3 is built from 13 residues. CDR1 SGHRS and CDR2 YFSETQ come from the germline V gene. Trimming took off 4 bases at V and 7 bases at J, with 14 bases between the two ends.

The gene calls are TRBV28 and TRBJ2-7; no clear D. Germline V gene data show CDR1 as MDHEN and CDR2 as SYDVKM. V gave up 11 bases and J gave up 0 bases, with 20 bases separating them. The CDR3 sequence is 15 residues long. The CDR3 nucleotides read TGTGCCGGCACTACGTCCGCGCGGCACTCCTACGAGCAGTACTTC. Its protein product is CAGTTSARHSYEQYF. Combining the CDR3 with reference TRBV28 and TRBJ2-7 gives the whole variable domain DVKVTQSSRYLVKRTGEKVFLECVQDMDHENMFWYRQDPGLGLRLIYFSYDVKMKEKGDIPEGYSVSREKKERFSLILESASTNQTSMYLCAGTTSARHSYEQYFGPGTRLTVT.

This rearrangement joins TRBV10-2 to TRBJ2-3, with D tentatively TRBD2 (7 bases). Trimming took 8 bases from V and 5 from J, leaving 23 bases between them. Germline assignment: CDR1 WSHSY and CDR2 SAAADI. This CDR3 spans 16 amino acids. For the CDR3, the DNA is TGCGCCAGCGAGGATAGGGCGGGGGCCTCAGGAGATACGCAGTATTTT. Protein: CASEDRAGASGDTQYF.

The chain employs TRBV28 and TRBJ2-2; 9 positions agree with TRBD2. The germline CDR1 and CDR2 sequences are MDHEN and SYDVKM. Unmatched junction bases numbered 12, after V lost 6 bases and J lost 4 bases. This CDR3 contains 17 residues. The CDR3 DNA reads as TGTGCCAGCAGCCCCATCGGGCTAGCGGGGCTCACCGGGGAGCTGTTTTTT. Protein product: CASSPIGLAGLTGELFF.

The V gene is TRBV9, the J gene TRBJ2-3; tentative D call: TRBD1 (6 bases). This CDR3 has 15 residues. V was clipped by 4 bases and J by 2 bases, with 14 bases between them. Germline lookup yields CDR1 SGDLS and CDR2 YYNGEE. In DNA, the CDR3 is TGTGCCAGCAGCCTCCCGGGACATATCACAGATACGCAGTATTTT. The encoded protein is CASSLPGHITDTQYF.

V usage is TRBV6-2 or TRBV6-3 and J usage is TRBJ2-5; D unclear. The CDR3 runs 13 residues. Germline values: CDR1 MNHEY, CDR2 SVGEGT. Trimming removed 8 bases from V and 11 bases from J, with 21 bases in between. The CDR3 sequence is CASSKDSYNEQYF. CDR3 nucleotide sequence: TGTGCCAGCTCCAAAGACTCCTACAATGAGCAGTACTTC.

Details on this clonotype: One end of the junction is discordant with germline, which a read error may explain. The chain joins TRBV11-1 to TRBJ2-3; D remains unclear. Germline-derived CDR1 and CDR2 are SGHAT and FQDESV (reference sequence). CDR3 length equals 13 residues. The CDR3 loop is CASSRPQADTQYF. CDR3 coding DNA: TGCGCCAGCAGCCGCCCGCAGGCAGATACGCAGTATTTT.

This clonotype came up once. The chain joins TRBV30 to TRBJ2-7, with 7 bases lining up with TRBD1. With V trimmed by 2 bases and J by 6 bases, 13 bases remained unmatched. The germline V gene encodes CDR1 GTSNPN and CDR2 SVGIG (reference sequence). The CDR3 has 15 amino acids. The CDR3 region is CAWSSARQGVSEQYF. In DNA, the CDR3 is TGTGCCTGGAGTTCGGCCAGACAGGGCGTCAGCGAGCAGTACTTC.

There are a few counts of this clonotype. The genes are TRBV11-2 and TRBJ2-3, with D possibly TRBD1 on 6 matching bases. The CDR3 runs to 14 residues. V was pared by 4 bases and J by 3 bases, with 11 bases between. The germline V gene encodes CDR1 SGHAT and CDR2 FQNNGV. The CDR3 loop reads CASSSRGQTDTQYF. CDR3 sequence (DNA): TGTGCCAGCAGCTCCAGAGGACAGACAGATACGCAGTATTTT.

The rearrangement joins TRBV27 to TRBJ2-7; D gene ambiguous. The V end was cut by 0 bases, the J end by 2 bases, with 8 bases between. The CDR3 sequence is 14 residues long. Germline V lookup: CDR1 MNHEY, CDR2 SMNVEV (reference sequence). The CDR3 sequence is CASSLSAEAYEQYF. CDR3 DNA: TGTGCCAGCAGTTTATCGGCCGAAGCCTACGAGCAGTACTTC.

This clonotype was recorded many times. J is TRBJ2-6 and V is TRBV20-1; TRBD1 is a possible D gene (5 bases). V was shortened by 5 bases and J by 2 bases, with 10 bases between the two germline ends. The CDR3 totals 14 residues. CDR1 and CDR2 from the germline V gene are DFQATT and SNEGSKA (reference sequence). CDR3 nucleotides: TGCAGTGCTGAAGACAGAGCTGGGGCCAACGTCCTGACTTTC. It yields the protein CSAEDRAGANVLTF.

The V and J genes are TRBV5-5 and TRBJ1-4, with 8 positions matching TRBD1. This CDR3 region has 14 residues. The J segment lost 7 bases and the V segment lost 4 bases, leaving 6 bases of the junction unmatched. From germline, CDR1 is SGHKS and CDR2 YYEKEE (reference sequence). The CDR3 DNA follows: TGTGCCAGCAGCGCCAGGGGGCTTGGTGAAAAACTGTTTTTT. Translating gives CASSARGLGEKLFF.

The V and J genes are TRBV21-1 and TRBJ2-5. TRBV21-1 corresponds to a pseudogene. This CDR3 comprises 13 residues. The CDR3 coding sequence is TGTGCCCGACGACTTAGGAATCAAGAGACCCAGTACTTC. It translates to CARRLRNQETQYF.

The gene calls are TRBV4-1 and TRBJ2-1; no reliable D call. The CDR3 extends over 12 amino acids. The germline V gene has CDR1 MGHRA and CDR2 YSYEKL. Trimming stripped 2 bases from V and 7 bases from J, with 6 bases between. The CDR3 region is CASSQFQNEQFF. CDR3 nucleotide sequence: TGCGCCAGCAGCCAATTTCAAAATGAGCAGTTCTTC.

This clonotype was seen only a few times. The CDR3, as DNA: TGTGCCAGCAGTTTATCTTTCAGGGAAGCTTTCTTT. Its translation is CASSLSFREAFF. The chain joins TRBV28 to TRBJ1-1; unclear D gene. V was cut by 1 base and J by 8 bases, with 8 bases left in between. This CDR3 spans 12 amino acids. From germline, CDR1 is MDHEN and CDR2 SYDVKM.

V gene TRBV24-1 combines with J gene TRBJ2-3; TRBD1 matches at 9 bases. The V and J ends lost 3 bases and 3 bases, in that order; junction bases with no gene match: 3. The CDR3 sequence is 15 residues long. Germline-derived CDR1 and CDR2 are KGHDR and SFDVKD. CDR3 amino acids: CATSDAGQGTDTQYF. The CDR3 DNA sequence: TGTGCCACCAGTGATGCCGGACAGGGGACAGATACGCAGTATTTT.

The chain is built from TRBV11-1 and TRBJ2-2; no clear D gene. The V end lost 4 bases, the J end lost 3 bases, and 9 bases lay between the germline ends. The CDR3 is 14 amino acids. Germline CDR1 and CDR2: SGHAT and FQDESV (reference sequence). The CDR3 is CASSSTADTGELFF. CDR3 nucleotides: TGTGCCAGCAGCTCGACGGCCGACACCGGGGAGCTGTTTTTT.

The V call is TRBV20-1, the J call TRBJ1-5, with 8 nucleotides matching TRBD1. V dropped 5 bases and J dropped 4; count of bases not matched to a gene: 7. The CDR3 loop spans 14 amino acids. Germline V gene sequence: CDR1 DFQATT, CDR2 SNEGSKA (reference sequence). CDR3 bases: TGCAGTGCTTCCCTGGACAGGGCAAATCAGCCCCAGCATTTT. Amino acids: CSASLDRANQPQHF.